The 22 T cell receptor beta chains below were found in one sample sequenced in a study of shared clonotypes between healthy human individuals. Clones were sequenced by immunoSEQ multiplex PCR, and TCRdb holds only the in-frame ones, with some missing. The sample consists of a few million clones, over 85% of them appearing once. The sequencing input was naive CD4+ T cells from PBMCs. Stated subset: CD45RA+ positively selected. The receptors originated from a young man in good health. Some clones in this sample may be carry-over from other donors' samples.

Concerning this clone itself: The sample holds other DNA sequences that translate to the same CDR3. This chain uses TRBV9 with TRBJ2-5, with no clear D. Germline loops: CDR1 SGDLS, CDR2 YYNGEE. The CDR3 length is 14 residues. Trimming removed 0 bases at V and 4 bases at J, with 10 bases between. The CDR3 nucleotides read TGTGCCAGCAGCGTAGATCCGGGCGGAGAGACCCAGTACTTC. It translates to CASSVDPGGETQYF. Full variable domain (rest looked up from reference TRBV9 and TRBJ2-5): DSGVTQTPKHLITATGQRVTLRCSPRSGDLSVYWYQQSLDQGLQFLIQYYNGEERAKGNILERFSAQQFPDLHSELNLSSLELGDSALYFCASSVDPGGETQYFGPGTRLLVL.

The gene calls are TRBV11-1 and TRBJ1-2; no clear D. Germline V gives CDR1 SGHAT, CDR2 FQDESV (reference sequence). The V end lost 3 bases, the J end lost 7 bases, and 15 bases lay between the germline ends. The CDR3 loop spans 14 amino acids. The CDR3 sequence: CASSFVRICVGYTF. The CDR3 DNA reads TGTGCCAGCAGCTTTGTCCGAATTTGTGTTGGCTACACCTTC.

The chain uses TRBV4-3 and TRBJ1-1; D is unclear. The CDR3 is 13 residues long. V was pared by 0 bases and J by 7 bases, with 9 bases between. Germline CDR1 and CDR2: LGHNA and YSLEER. CDR3: CASSQDRRVEAFF. The CDR3, as DNA: TGCGCCAGCAGCCAAGATAGACGCGTTGAAGCTTTCTTT.

J is TRBJ2-3 and V is TRBV5-5; D call uncertain. Germline V gives CDR1 SGHKS, CDR2 YYEKEE (reference sequence). The CDR3 has 13 residues. Trimming removed 4 bases at V and 4 bases at J, with 10 bases between. This CDR3 is CASSETIADTQYF. CDR3 coding DNA: TGTGCCAGCAGCGAGACCATAGCAGATACGCAGTATTTT. Full variable domain (outside the CDR3, taken from reference TRBV5-5 and TRBJ2-3): DAGVTQSPTHLIKTRGQQVTLRCSPISGHKSVSWYQQVLGQGPQFIFQYYEKEERGRGNFPDRFSARQFPNYSSELNVNALLLGDSALYLCASSETIADTQYFGPGTRLTVL.

The V gene is TRBV6-1, the J gene TRBJ2-7; TRBD2 is a possible D gene (5 bases). The V gene's germline CDR1 is MNHNS and CDR2 SASEGT. Trimming removed 0 bases at V and 1 base at J, with 16 bases between. CDR3 length: 17 residues. The DNA of the CDR3 is TGTGCCAGCAGTGAAGCGAGAGGGTATTCGTTATCCTACGAGCAGTACTTC. Amino acid sequence: CASSEARGYSLSYEQYF.

The rearrangement joins TRBV27 to TRBJ2-7; D call uncertain. The CDR3 totals 15 residues. From germline, CDR1 is MNHEY and CDR2 SMNVEV (reference sequence). Trimming left V 6 bases short and J 1 base short, with 16 bases between. The DNA of the CDR3 is TGTGCCAGCAGCCCTTTCAAGACTGTATCCTACGAGCAGTACTTC. Encoded protein: CASSPFKTVSYEQYF.

This chain links TRBV14 with TRBJ2-2; 11 nucleotides line up with TRBD2. CDR1 and CDR2 (germline): SGHDN, FVKESK. CDR3 length: 16 amino acids. Trimming took 5 bases from V and 5 from J; bases not matched to a gene: 7. The DNA for the CDR3 is TGTGCCAGCAGCAACCTAGCGGGAGGTTTTACCGGGGAGCTGTTTTTT. Residues: CASSNLAGGFTGELFF.

The genes are TRBV19 and TRBJ1-5; 10 bases match TRBD1. Germline lookup yields CDR1 LNHDA and CDR2 SQIVND (reference sequence). V shed 3 bases and J 5 bases; nucleotides not matched to a gene: 4. The CDR3 loop spans 15 amino acids. This CDR3 reads CASSIHGQGDQPQHF. The DNA of the CDR3 is TGTGCCAGTAGTATCCACGGACAGGGGGATCAGCCCCAGCATTTT.

This sequence joins TRBV5-1 and TRBJ2-1, with TRBD2 as a possible D gene (6 bases). Germline CDR1 is SGHRS and CDR2 is YFSETQ. This CDR3 has 13 amino acids. Between the trimmed V and J ends, which lost 4 bases and 7 bases, there was a span of 12 bases. This chain's CDR3 is CASSRASENEQFF. The DNA of the CDR3 is TGCGCCAGCAGCCGCGCTAGCGAAAATGAGCAGTTCTTC.

CDR3 sequence reads: CASSQDRTTWDTQYF. The CDR3 DNA reads TGCGCCAGCAGCCAAGATCGGACTACCTGGGATACGCAGTATTTT. This chain uses TRBV4-1 with TRBJ2-3; weak D call: TRBD2 (6 bases). V was pared by 0 bases and J by 6 bases, with 13 bases between. CDR3 length: 15 residues. Germline V gives CDR1 MGHRA, CDR2 YSYEKL.

The chain couples TRBV6-1 to TRBJ2-3; tentatively, D is TRBD2 (5 bases). Germline V CDR1 and CDR2: MNHNS, SASEGT. V lost 11 bases and J lost 0, with 12 bases in between. This CDR3 comprises 13 residues. The CDR3 nucleotides are TGTGCCTCCGAGGGCGGCAGCACAGATACGCAGTATTTT. It yields the protein CASEGGSTDTQYF.

The chain uses TRBV18 and TRBJ1-2; 9 bases agree with TRBD1. This CDR3 has 15 amino acids. The junction had 4 bases not matched to a gene; V was cut back by 3 bases and J by 2 bases. CDR1 is KGHSH, CDR2 LQKENI, per germline. The CDR3 DNA sequence: TGTGCCAGCTCACCTGACAGGGGGACGAACTATGGCTACACCTTC. Protein product: CASSPDRGTNYGYTF.

The chain recombines TRBV7-9 with TRBJ1-2; D is perhaps TRBD1 (6 bases). Germline-derived CDR1 and CDR2 are SEHNR and FQNEAQ (reference sequence). The V gene lost 8 bases and the J gene lost 6 bases, with 19 bases spanning the gap. The CDR3 runs to 14 residues. CDR3 bases: TGTGCCAGCGGACTCCGGGGGGCCGGGGATGGCTACACCTTC. Translating gives CASGLRGAGDGYTF.

This rearrangement joins TRBV28 to TRBJ2-3; TRBD1 matches at 7 bases. The V gene's germline CDR1 is MDHEN and CDR2 SYDVKM. The CDR3 spans 15 residues. V dropped 9 bases and J dropped 2; count of bases not matched to a gene: 11. CDR3 DNA: TGTGCCAGTCCACCGGGGACAGCTCCCACAGATACGCAGTATTTT. Translating it yields CASPPGTAPTDTQYF.

As for this clone: The junction departs from germline at one end; a sequencing error may be responsible. The V gene is TRBV28, the J gene TRBJ2-4, with D possibly being TRBD2 (6 bases). Germline V gene data show CDR1 as MDHEN and CDR2 as SYDVKM. The CDR3 loop spans 14 amino acids. The CDR3 sequence is CASSVGTSPLENSF. The CDR3 DNA is TGTGCCAGCAGTGTCGGTACTAGCCCTTTAGAGAACAGCTTC.

The chain couples TRBV6-4 to TRBJ2-2; 7 nucleotides align to TRBD1. Germline V gene sequence: CDR1 MRHNA, CDR2 SNTAGT. The CDR3 has 16 residues. V lost 6 bases, J lost 1 base, and 8 bases stayed unmatched. The CDR3 bases are TGTGCCAGCAGCCGGAGACGACAGGGGAACACCGGGGAGCTGTTTTTT. Protein sequence: CASSRRRQGNTGELFF.

V and J are TRBV5-4 and TRBJ2-2; D gene unclear. The CDR3 sequence is 15 residues long. Trimming left V 4 bases short and J 0 bases short, with 10 bases between. CDR1 and CDR2 from the germline V gene are SGHNT and YYREEE (reference sequence). CDR3 DNA: TGTGCCAGCAGCCTAAGGAGCGCGAACACCGGGGAGCTGTTTTTT. As protein: CASSLRSANTGELFF.

As regards this clone: An end of the junction differs from the germline gene, which may be a read error. The V gene is TRBV29-1, the J gene TRBJ1-2; possible D gene TRBD1, 5 bases. This CDR3 is 12 amino acids long. Germline assignment: CDR1 SQVTM and CDR2 ANQGSEA. The DNA for the CDR3 is TGTGGGGCGGGAGGGATTAGCTATGGCTACACCTTC. Translating it yields CGAGGISYGYTF.

This chain links TRBV7-2 with TRBJ1-1; 8 bases are a match to TRBD1. The CDR3 consists of 17 residues. V was clipped by 4 bases and J by 0 bases; unmatched bases: 10. Germline CDR1 SGHTA, CDR2 FQGNSA. The CDR3 nucleotides are TGTGCCAGCAGCTGGCCCGGGACAGGTCGCATGAACACTGAAGCTTTCTTT. It translates to CASSWPGTGRMNTEAFF.

This chain uses TRBV2 with TRBJ1-3, with 7 bases identical to TRBD1. Germline V lookup: CDR1 SNHLY, CDR2 FYNNEI. With V trimmed by 0 bases and J by 2 bases, 4 bases remained unmatched. This CDR3 is built from 16 residues. CDR3 amino acids: CASSEAGTDTGNTIYF. Here the CDR3 DNA reads TGTGCCAGCAGTGAAGCGGGGACAGATACTGGAAACACCATATATTTT.

About this clone: The sample has other DNA sequences that encode this CDR3 too. CDR3 in DNA: TGTGCCAGCAGCCGCGGACAGGGTACAGATACGCAGTATTTT. It yields the protein CASSRGQGTDTQYF. The V and J genes are TRBV7-6 and TRBJ2-3, with 8 nucleotides matching TRBD1. There are 14 residues in the CDR3. The J segment lost 3 bases and the V segment lost 5 bases, leaving 4 bases of the junction unmatched. CDR1 and CDR2 from the germline V gene are SGHVS and FNYEAQ. Based on the CDR3 plus reference TRBV7-6 and TRBJ2-3, the full variable domain is GAGVSQSPRYKVTKRGQDVALRCDPISGHVSLYWYRQALGQGPEFLTYFNYEAQQDKSGLPNDRFSAERPEGSISTLTIQRTEQRDSAMYRCASSRGQGTDTQYFGPGTRLTVL.

V and J are TRBV5-5 and TRBJ1-1; the D is unclear. Trimming cost V 3 bases and J 2 bases, with 11 bases left between them. The CDR3 runs 14 residues. Germline CDR1 SGHKS, CDR2 YYEKEE (reference sequence). CDR3 bases: TGTGCCAGCAGCTCCGAGTGGGGAAACACTGAAGCTTTCTTT. This encodes CASSSEWGNTEAFF.